The clone carrying this T cell receptor (beta chain) was seen more than once but under ten times. Its antigen is not identified. Each cDNA got a UMI-containing oligo ligated at its 3' end. The first PCR ran approximately 4 cycles with an equimolar RC1.1 and RC1.2 beta primer mix. Starting with the second PCR, alpha and beta TCR chains went through separate processing. TCRdb re-called the UMI-ligation and nested PCR reads with MiXCR, one entry per CDR3 protein. Of about 53,000 distinct CDR3 sequences listed, roughly an eighth are singletons. KT2 cells were mixed with fixed PBMC numbers at varying ratios. This sample is drawn from a study of quantifying T cell responses using KT2 cells. Looking at the study overall: Reverse transcription used primers in the TCR alpha and beta constant regions.

Study-level results: Counts of KT2 alpha and beta sequences rose linearly with the number of KT2 cells added. Detection of KT2 sequences held at the lowest tested level, about one cell per 100,000 PBMC.

V lost 6 bases to trimming and J lost 10 bases; unmatched junction nucleotides: 10. Germline lookup yields CDR1 MDHEN and CDR2 SYDVKM. The CDR3 length is 14 residues. Sample: PBMCs spiked with cells of the T cell clone KT2. The clonotype comes from a human donor. The genes are TRBV28 and TRBJ1-2; 11 bases are a match to TRBD1. CDR3 residues: CASSIADRGRDYTF. In nucleotides, the CDR3 is TGTGCCAGCAGCATCGCGGACAGGGGGCGAGACTACACCTTC.